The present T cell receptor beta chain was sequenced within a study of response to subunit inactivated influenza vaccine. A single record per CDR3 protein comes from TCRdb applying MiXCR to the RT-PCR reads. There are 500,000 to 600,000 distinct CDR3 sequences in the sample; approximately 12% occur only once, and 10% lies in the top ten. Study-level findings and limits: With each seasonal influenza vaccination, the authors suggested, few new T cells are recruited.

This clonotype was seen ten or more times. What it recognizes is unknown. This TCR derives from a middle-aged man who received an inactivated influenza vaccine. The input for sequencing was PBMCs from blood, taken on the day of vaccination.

CDR3 coding DNA: TGTGCCAGCAGTTCAGGCGCTGGTGGCTACACCTTC. Translation: CASSSGAGGYTF. The chain has TRBV12-3 or TRBV12-4 and TRBJ1-2; D is ambiguous. The CDR3 totals 12 residues. V was cut by 4 bases and J by 7 bases, with 10 bases left in between.